The 5 T cell receptor beta chains below were found in one sample sequenced in a study of T-cell reconstitution after alpha-beta-depleted transplantation in children. Preparing the TCRbeta library involved the use of unique molecular identifiers. From the PCR reads, TCRdb called clonotypes with MiXCR, one entry per CDR3 protein. Here the sample spans about 260,000 distinct CDR3 sequences, roughly 8.2% being singletons. Sequenced here: PBMCs, mostly from graft donor cells, sampled 180 days after TCRalphabeta/CD19-depleted stem cell transplant. The receptors shown here come from a male patient aged 5 to 17 who had a stem cell transplant for acute lymphoblastic leukemia, so the T cells may come from the graft donor.

The chain employs TRBV9 and TRBJ2-2, with 7 nucleotides matching TRBD1. The V segment lost 5 bases and the J segment 6 bases; nucleotides outside the gene matches: 7. The CDR3 has 14 amino acids. Germline V gives CDR1 SGDLS, CDR2 YYNGEE. In DNA form, the CDR3 reads TGTGCCAGCAGGGGACAGAGGGGGCCCGGGGAGCTGTTTTTT. Residues: CASRGQRGPGELFF.

This clonotype appeared many times. This sequence joins TRBV20-1 and TRBJ2-2; D tentatively fits TRBD1 or TRBD2 (6 bases each). CDR1 is DFQATT and CDR2 is SNEGSKA in the germline V gene (reference sequence). V was pared by 6 bases and J by 3 bases, with 20 bases between. This CDR3 region has 16 residues. This CDR3 is CSAVRGPGAHTGELFF. The CDR3 coding sequence is TGCAGTGCCGTAAGAGGTCCGGGGGCGCACACCGGGGAGCTGTTTTTT.

This clonotype was recorded at least ten times. This rearrangement joins TRBV6-5 to TRBJ2-1, with D unresolved. Per the germline V gene, CDR1 is MNHEY and CDR2 is SVGAGI. Trimming left V 0 bases short and J 4 bases short, with 10 bases between. The length of the CDR3 is 15 residues. The CDR3 sequence: CASSYSTIGYNEQFF. CDR3 in DNA: TGTGCCAGCAGTTACTCCACCATCGGATACAATGAGCAGTTCTTC.

This clonotype showed up many times. CDR3 sequence (DNA): TGTGCCAGCAGCAACTTAGGGACTACCAGATCGACTGAGCAGTTCTTC. This translates into CASSNLGTTRSTEQFF. The V call is TRBV28, the J call TRBJ2-1; 7 nucleotides match TRBD2. Germline values: CDR1 MDHEN, CDR2 SYDVKM. The V segment lost 6 bases and the J segment 9 bases; nucleotides outside the gene matches: 17. The CDR3 spans 16 residues.

This clonotype was recorded at least ten times. J is TRBJ2-1 and V is TRBV7-3; possible D gene TRBD2, 6 bases. The CDR3 is made up of 15 amino acids. Trimming removed 5 bases from V and 6 bases from J, with 17 bases in between. The V gene's germline CDR1 is SGHTA and CDR2 FQGTGA. For the CDR3, the DNA is TGTGCCAGCAGCCTCGGGGGAGCCCCTATCAATGAGCAGTTCTTC. Protein: CASSLGGAPINEQFF.